The rows below give T cell receptor beta chains drawn from one sample of a study of T-cell memory formation after mild COVID-19. TCRdb re-called the 5' RACE reads through MiXCR, storing one row per CDR3 protein. Here the sample spans 100,000 to 120,000 distinct CDR3 sequences, about a fifth being singletons. The sample was PBMCs or a T cell subset sorted from them (not recorded which). The receptors derive from a young man who had mild COVID-19 (a few samples of this study predate the infection). Cell type and time point are not known. CDR3s include the opening cysteine and the closing phenylalanine or tryptophan. Fields, in order: V gene, J gene, clone size, D gene, CDR3 DNA, CDR3 protein. The D gene is left open where the match is weak. Clone size is shown for a subset of rows, as once, few, many or a class of expanded clone.

v_call: TRBV2; j_call: TRBJ2-6; clone_size: few; d_call: NA; cdr3_nt: TGTGCCTCCACCCAGGCTGGGGCCAACGTCCTGACTTTC; cdr3_aa: CASTQAGANVLTF
v_call: TRBV7-6; j_call: TRBJ2-5; clone_size: many; d_call: TRBD2; cdr3_nt: TGTGCCAGCAGCCGACTAGCGGGGGGAGGTGAGACCCAGTACTTC; cdr3_aa: CASSRLAGGGETQYF
v_call: TRBV5-1; j_call: TRBJ2-7; clone_size: many; d_call: NA; cdr3_nt: TGCGCCAGCAGCTTGGGACCGGGTTCCTACGAGCAGTACTTC; cdr3_aa: CASSLGPGSYEQYF
v_call: TRBV9; j_call: TRBJ2-6; clone_size: few; d_call: NA; cdr3_nt: TGTGCCAGCGCCGCACCGCCTGGGGCCAACGTCCTGACTTTC; cdr3_aa: CASAAPPGANVLTF
v_call: TRBV7-6; j_call: TRBJ2-5; clone_size: few; d_call: TRBD1; cdr3_nt: TGTGCCAGCAGCTTAGACAGGGGCCCTGCCGGGGAGACCCAGTACTTC; cdr3_aa: CASSLDRGPAGETQYF
v_call: TRBV5-5; j_call: TRBJ1-1; clone_size: NA; d_call: NA; cdr3_nt: TGTGCCAGCAGCTTATTGTACAGGGTGTTCGTGAACACTGAAGCTTTCTTT; cdr3_aa: CASSLLYRVFVNTEAFF
v_call: TRBV7-9; j_call: TRBJ1-3; clone_size: NA; d_call: NA; cdr3_nt: TGTGCCAGCAGCCGACCAGGAGAGGGAGCCACTGGAAACACCATATATTTT; cdr3_aa: CASSRPGEGATGNTIYF
v_call: TRBV20-1; j_call: TRBJ2-7; clone_size: few; d_call: TRBD2; cdr3_nt: TGCAGTGCTAGATTAGCGGGCTCCTACGAGCAGTACTTC; cdr3_aa: CSARLAGSYEQYF
v_call: TRBV3-1; j_call: TRBJ2-5; clone_size: NA; d_call: NA; cdr3_nt: TGTGCCAGCAGCCAAGCAGGGACGGGAGAGACCCAGTACTTC; cdr3_aa: CASSQAGTGETQYF
v_call: TRBV4-1; j_call: TRBJ2-7; clone_size: NA; d_call: NA; cdr3_nt: TGCGCCAGCAGCCAAGGCCCCCAGGGACCCTACGAGCAGTACTTC; cdr3_aa: CASSQGPQGPYEQYF
v_call: TRBV7-4; j_call: TRBJ2-7; clone_size: many; d_call: TRBD2; cdr3_nt: TGTGCCAGCAGCCTGAGGACTAGCGGGTACGAGCAGTACTTC; cdr3_aa: CASSLRTSGYEQYF
v_call: TRBV29-1; j_call: TRBJ1-2; clone_size: NA; d_call: TRBD1; cdr3_nt: TGCAGCGCTGACGACAGGGCGGGCTATGGCTACACCTTC; cdr3_aa: CSADDRAGYGYTF
v_call: TRBV25-1; j_call: TRBJ1-5; clone_size: NA; d_call: NA; cdr3_nt: TGTGCCAGCACCGGGGACGGGAGTAATCAGCCCCAGCATTTT; cdr3_aa: CASTGDGSNQPQHF
v_call: TRBV30; j_call: TRBJ1-2; clone_size: NA; d_call: NA; cdr3_nt: TGTGCCTGGGAAATCTGGAAAGGCTACACCTTC; cdr3_aa: CAWEIWKGYTF
v_call: TRBV3-1; j_call: TRBJ2-1; clone_size: NA; d_call: NA; cdr3_nt: TGTGCCAGCAGCCCCCAGCAATATGAGCAGTTCTTC; cdr3_aa: CASSPQQYEQFF
v_call: TRBV10-3; j_call: TRBJ2-3; clone_size: NA; d_call: TRBD2; cdr3_nt: TGTGCCATCAGGGCTAGCGGGCTTCGAGATACGCAGTATTTT; cdr3_aa: CAIRASGLRDTQYF
v_call: TRBV3-1; j_call: TRBJ1-6; clone_size: few; d_call: NA; cdr3_nt: TGTGCCAGCAGCCAAGATCTCGTGTACCCGACGGGAGACAATTCACCCCTCCACTTT; cdr3_aa: CASSQDLVYPTGDNSPLHF
v_call: TRBV10-3; j_call: TRBJ2-3; clone_size: few; d_call: TRBD2; cdr3_nt: TGTGCCATCCCCGATCGGGAGGGATCAGATACGCAGTATTTT; cdr3_aa: CAIPDREGSDTQYF
v_call: TRBV5-6; j_call: TRBJ2-2; clone_size: NA; d_call: NA; cdr3_nt: TGTGCCAGCAGCGCGCTAGGGCCCGGGGAGCTGTTTTTT; cdr3_aa: CASSALGPGELFF
v_call: TRBV12-3/TRBV12-4; j_call: TRBJ2-5; clone_size: few; d_call: NA; cdr3_nt: TGTGCCAGCAGTTGGGCGGCGGCGGAGACCCAGTACTTC; cdr3_aa: CASSWAAAETQYF
v_call: TRBV10-3; j_call: TRBJ2-7; clone_size: few; d_call: NA; cdr3_nt: TGTGCCATCAGTGGTCAGGAGGGGGCTGTAGACGAGCAGTACTTC; cdr3_aa: CAISGQEGAVDEQYF
v_call: TRBV27; j_call: TRBJ2-1; clone_size: few; d_call: TRBD2; cdr3_nt: TGTGCCAGCAGTTCGGAGCGGGGGGGCCTCCCGTATGAGCAGTTCTTC; cdr3_aa: CASSSERGGLPYEQFF
v_call: TRBV5-1; j_call: TRBJ2-3; clone_size: few; d_call: TRBD2; cdr3_nt: TGCGCCAGCAGCTTGTTGTGGACTAGCAATTGGGCAGATACGCAGTATTTT; cdr3_aa: CASSLLWTSNWADTQYF
v_call: TRBV20-1; j_call: TRBJ2-1; clone_size: NA; d_call: TRBD2; cdr3_nt: TGCAGTGCTAGAGTCCGACGACTAGCGGGGGGCTACAATGAGCAGTTCTTC; cdr3_aa: CSARVRRLAGGYNEQFF
v_call: TRBV10-3; j_call: TRBJ2-5; clone_size: NA; d_call: NA; cdr3_nt: TGTGCCATCAGTGAGTCGCAAGAGACCCAGTACTTC; cdr3_aa: CAISESQETQYF
v_call: TRBV20-1; j_call: TRBJ2-1; clone_size: many; d_call: NA; cdr3_nt: TGCAGTGCTAGAGATTTGGCGGGGCCCTACAATGAGCAGTTCTTC; cdr3_aa: CSARDLAGPYNEQFF
v_call: TRBV6-5; j_call: TRBJ2-7; clone_size: few; d_call: NA; cdr3_nt: TGTGCCAGCAGCCCAGCCGGGGCGAGCTCCTACGAGCAGTACTTC; cdr3_aa: CASSPAGASSYEQYF